This TCR beta chain was obtained from a study of T cell clones after liver transplantation. For the study at large: Blood was drawn pre-transplant, before withdrawal, and after full or failed withdrawal.

Germline CDR1 is SGHVS and CDR2 is FNYEAQ. Trimming took 5 bases from V and 0 from J, leaving 16 bases between them. The CDR3 loop spans 16 amino acids. Study-wide results and caveats: In most of the 8 subjects, circulating graft-donor-reactive CD4 TCRbeta sequences fell significantly after transplant. Migration into the graft, not deletion, may explain lost graft donor-reactive T cells.

On this clone: Its antigen is not identified.

Sequenced by immunoSEQ multiplex PCR; TCRdb stores in-frame clones only, minus some. Of tens of thousands of clones in the sample, around 85% were seen once. This sequence originates from a human donor who received a liver transplant. The material sequenced was CD4+ T cells from blood, taken before liver transplant. This sequence joins TRBV7-6 and TRBJ1-1; no clear D. CDR3 bases: TGTGCCAGCAGCCAAAGACCGGGAGGCTTGAACACTGAAGCTTTCTTT. It codes for CASSQRPGGLNTEAFF.